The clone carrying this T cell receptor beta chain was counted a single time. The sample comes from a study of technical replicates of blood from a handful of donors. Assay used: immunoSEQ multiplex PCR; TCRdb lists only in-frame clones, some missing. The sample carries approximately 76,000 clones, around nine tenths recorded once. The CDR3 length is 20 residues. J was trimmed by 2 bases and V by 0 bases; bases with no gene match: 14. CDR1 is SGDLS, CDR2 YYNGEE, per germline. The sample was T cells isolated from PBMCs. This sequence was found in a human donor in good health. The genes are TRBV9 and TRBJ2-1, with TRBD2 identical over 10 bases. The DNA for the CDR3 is TGTGCCAGCAGCGTAGACCTAAGCGGGGGGGCGCGAAGAACCTACAATGAGCAGTTCTTC. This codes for CASSVDLSGGARRTYNEQFF.